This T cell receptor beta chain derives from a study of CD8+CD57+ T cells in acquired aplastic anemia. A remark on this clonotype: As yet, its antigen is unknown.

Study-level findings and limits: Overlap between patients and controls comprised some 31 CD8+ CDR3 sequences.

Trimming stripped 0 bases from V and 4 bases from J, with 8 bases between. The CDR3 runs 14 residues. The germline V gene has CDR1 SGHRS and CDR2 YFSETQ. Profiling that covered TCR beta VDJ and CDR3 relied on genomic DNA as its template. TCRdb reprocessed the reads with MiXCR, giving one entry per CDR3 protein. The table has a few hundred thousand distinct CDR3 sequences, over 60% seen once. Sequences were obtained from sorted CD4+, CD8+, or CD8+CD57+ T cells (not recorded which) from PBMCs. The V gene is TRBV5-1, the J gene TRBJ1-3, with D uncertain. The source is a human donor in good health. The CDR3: CASSLGVGGNTIYF. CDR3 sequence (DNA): TGCGCCAGCAGCTTGGGCGTAGGCGGAAACACCATATATTTT.